This T cell receptor (beta chain) was observed in a study of graft-versus-host responses after intestinal transplantation. The overall study: Transplant types were multivisceral, liver-intestinal, or isolated intestinal.

Plating of about 200,000 CFSE-labeled responder cells was done together with about 200,000 irradiated, violet-dye-labeled stimulator cells. The responders that had proliferated, CFSE-low CD3+CD4+ and CD3+CD8+ cells, were sorted after the reaction. Trimming shortened V by 0 bases and J by 2 bases, and 9 bases separated the two germline ends. CDR3 length equals 15 residues. Germline V gene sequence: CDR1 SGDLS, CDR2 YYNGEE. Sequencing was performed with immunoSEQ multiplex PCR; in TCRdb, only in-frame clones are kept and a portion is missing. The sample includes around 5,000 clones, roughly 25% of them seen just once. Study observations and caveats: There were GvH clones found in recipient marrow, and some of them appeared first in ileum or blood.

Sequenced here: alloreactive CD4+ T cells from a mixed lymphocyte reaction culture, sampled before transplantation. As to subset: CFSE-low proliferating T cells sorted from approximately six-day pre-transplant mixed lymphocyte reaction (GvH or HvG direction). This chain uses TRBV9 with TRBJ2-1; TRBD2 is a possible D gene (6 bases). This TCR was sampled from a human patient who was an organ donor for intestinal transplantation. The CDR3 bases are TGTGCCAGCAGCGTAGGTCTAGCGACCTACAATGAGCAGTTCTTC. Protein sequence: CASSVGLATYNEQFF.